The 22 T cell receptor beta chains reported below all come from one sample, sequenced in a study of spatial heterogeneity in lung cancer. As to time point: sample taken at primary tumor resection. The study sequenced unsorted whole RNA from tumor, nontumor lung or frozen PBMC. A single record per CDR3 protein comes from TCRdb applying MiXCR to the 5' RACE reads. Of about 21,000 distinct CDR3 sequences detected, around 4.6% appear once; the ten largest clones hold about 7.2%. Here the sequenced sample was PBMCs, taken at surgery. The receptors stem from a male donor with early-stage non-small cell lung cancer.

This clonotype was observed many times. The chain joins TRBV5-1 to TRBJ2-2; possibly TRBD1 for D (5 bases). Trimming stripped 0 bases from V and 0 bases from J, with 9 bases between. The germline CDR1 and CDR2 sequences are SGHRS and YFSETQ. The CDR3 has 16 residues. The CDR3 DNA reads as TGCGCCAGCAGCTTGGCTCCAGGGACGAACACCGGGGAGCTGTTTTTT. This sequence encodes CASSLAPGTNTGELFF.

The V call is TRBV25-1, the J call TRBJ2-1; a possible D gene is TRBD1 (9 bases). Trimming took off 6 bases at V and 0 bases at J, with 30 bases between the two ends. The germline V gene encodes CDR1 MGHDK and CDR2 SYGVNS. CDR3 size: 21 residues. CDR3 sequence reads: CASSGLPGQGVAGSSYNEQFF. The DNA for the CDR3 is TGTGCCAGCAGCGGCCTACCGGGACAGGGAGTAGCGGGGAGCTCCTACAATGAGCAGTTCTTC.

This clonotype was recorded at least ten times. The DNA for the CDR3 is TGTGCCAGCAGCGTAGAGTTGGACAGAATATCTACGCAGTATTTT. It codes for CASSVELDRISTQYF. The chain links TRBV9 to TRBJ2-3, with D possibly being TRBD1 (6 bases). Germline V gene sequence: CDR1 SGDLS, CDR2 YYNGEE. Trimming took off 0 bases at V and 8 bases at J, with 16 bases between the two ends. CDR3 length: 15 amino acids.

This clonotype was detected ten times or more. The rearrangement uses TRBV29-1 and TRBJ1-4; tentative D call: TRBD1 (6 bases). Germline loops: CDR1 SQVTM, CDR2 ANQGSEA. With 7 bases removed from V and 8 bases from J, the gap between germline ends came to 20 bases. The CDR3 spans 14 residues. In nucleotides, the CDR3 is TGCAGCGGCCTCGAACAGGGTGTGGGGGAAAAACTGTTTTTT. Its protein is CSGLEQGVGEKLFF.

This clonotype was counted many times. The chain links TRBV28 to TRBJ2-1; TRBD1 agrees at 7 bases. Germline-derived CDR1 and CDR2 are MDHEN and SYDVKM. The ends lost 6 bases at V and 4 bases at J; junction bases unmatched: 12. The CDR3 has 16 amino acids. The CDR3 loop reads CASSRRPGQTYNEQFF. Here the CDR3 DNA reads TGTGCCAGCAGCCGACGTCCGGGACAGACTTACAATGAGCAGTTCTTC.

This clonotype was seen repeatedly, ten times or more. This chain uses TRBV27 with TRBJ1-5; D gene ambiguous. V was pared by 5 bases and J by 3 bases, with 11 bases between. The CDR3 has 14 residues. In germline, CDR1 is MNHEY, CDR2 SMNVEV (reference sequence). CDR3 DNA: TGTGCCAGCAGTCTGGGTCGATTCAATCAGCCCCAGCATTTT. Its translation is CASSLGRFNQPQHF.

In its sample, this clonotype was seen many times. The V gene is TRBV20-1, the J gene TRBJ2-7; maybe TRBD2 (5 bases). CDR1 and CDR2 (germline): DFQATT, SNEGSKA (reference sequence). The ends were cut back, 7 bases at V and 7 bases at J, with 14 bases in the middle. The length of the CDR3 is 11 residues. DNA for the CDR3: TGCAGTGGCCGAATAGCGAGGGAGCAGTACTTC. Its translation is CSGRIAREQYF.

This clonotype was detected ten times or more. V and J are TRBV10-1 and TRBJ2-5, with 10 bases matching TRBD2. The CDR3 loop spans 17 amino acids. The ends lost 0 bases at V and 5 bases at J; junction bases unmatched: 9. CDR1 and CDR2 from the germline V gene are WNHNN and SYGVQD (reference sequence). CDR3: CASSESTGLAARETQYF. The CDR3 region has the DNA TGCGCCAGCAGTGAGTCGACAGGACTAGCGGCAAGGGAGACCCAGTACTTC.

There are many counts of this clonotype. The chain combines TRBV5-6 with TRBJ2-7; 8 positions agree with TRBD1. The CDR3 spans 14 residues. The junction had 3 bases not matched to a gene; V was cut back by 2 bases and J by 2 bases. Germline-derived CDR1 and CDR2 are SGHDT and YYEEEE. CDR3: CASSFRDRTYEQYF. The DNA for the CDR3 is TGTGCCAGCAGCTTCCGGGACAGGACCTACGAGCAGTACTTC.

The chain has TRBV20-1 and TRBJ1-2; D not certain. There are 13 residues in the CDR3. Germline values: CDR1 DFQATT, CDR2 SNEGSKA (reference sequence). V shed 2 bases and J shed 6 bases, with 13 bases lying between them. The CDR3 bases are TGCAGTGCTAGAATCGGGGTAGGGAATGGCTACACCTTC. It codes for CSARIGVGNGYTF.

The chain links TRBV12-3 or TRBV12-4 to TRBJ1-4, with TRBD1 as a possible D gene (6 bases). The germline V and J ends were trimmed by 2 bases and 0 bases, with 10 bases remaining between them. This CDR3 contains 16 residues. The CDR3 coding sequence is TGTGCCAGCAGTTTAACGGGGGGCGCAACTAATGAAAAACTGTTTTTT. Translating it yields CASSLTGGATNEKLFF.

CDR3 amino acids: CASSRLDRVHEQYF. The CDR3 region has the DNA TGTGCCAGCTCACGCCTCGACAGGGTCCACGAGCAGTACTTC. The rearrangement uses TRBV18 and TRBJ2-7; 7 nucleotides align to TRBD1. This CDR3 has 14 amino acids. Per the germline V gene, CDR1 is KGHSH and CDR2 is LQKENI. V lost 4 bases and J lost 5; bases outside the gene matches: 8.

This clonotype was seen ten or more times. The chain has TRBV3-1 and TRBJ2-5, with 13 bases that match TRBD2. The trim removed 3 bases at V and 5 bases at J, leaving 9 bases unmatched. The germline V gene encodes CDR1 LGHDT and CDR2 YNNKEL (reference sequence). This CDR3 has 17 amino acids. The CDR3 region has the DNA TGTGCCAGCAGCCACTGGACTAGCGGGAGCGGAGATGAGACCCAGTACTTC. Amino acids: CASSHWTSGSGDETQYF.

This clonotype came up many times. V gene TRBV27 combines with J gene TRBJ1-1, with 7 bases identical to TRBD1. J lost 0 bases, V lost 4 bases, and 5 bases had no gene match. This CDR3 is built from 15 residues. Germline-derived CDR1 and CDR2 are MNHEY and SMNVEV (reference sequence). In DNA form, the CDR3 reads TGTGCCAGCAGTTCAACCGGGACAGTGAACACTGAAGCTTTCTTT. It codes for CASSSTGTVNTEAFF.

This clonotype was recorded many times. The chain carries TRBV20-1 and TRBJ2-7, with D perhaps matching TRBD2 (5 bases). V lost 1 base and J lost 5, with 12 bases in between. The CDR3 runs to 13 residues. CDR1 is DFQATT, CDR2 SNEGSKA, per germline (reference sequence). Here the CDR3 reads CSARGGQVDEQYF. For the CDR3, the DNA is TGCAGTGCTAGAGGCGGGCAAGTCGACGAGCAGTACTTC.

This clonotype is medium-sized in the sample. This CDR3 reads CASSPKGTEAFF. CDR3 sequence (DNA): TGTGCCAGCAGTCCTAAGGGTACTGAAGCTTTCTTT. The V gene is TRBV27, the J gene TRBJ1-1, with D unresolved. V was clipped by 5 bases and J by 5 bases, with 9 bases between them. The CDR3 extends over 12 amino acids. Germline V lookup: CDR1 MNHEY, CDR2 SMNVEV (reference sequence).

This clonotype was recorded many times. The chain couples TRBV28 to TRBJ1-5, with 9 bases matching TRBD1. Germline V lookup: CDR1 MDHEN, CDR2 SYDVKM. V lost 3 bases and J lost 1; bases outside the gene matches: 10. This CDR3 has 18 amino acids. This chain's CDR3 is CASSFNRQGVASNQPQHF. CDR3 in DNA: TGTGCCAGCAGTTTTAATAGACAGGGGGTTGCAAGCAATCAGCCCCAGCATTTT. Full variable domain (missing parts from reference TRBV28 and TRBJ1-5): DVKVTQSSRYLVKRTGEKVFLECVQDMDHENMFWYRQDPGLGLRLIYFSYDVKMKEKGDIPEGYSVSREKKERFSLILESASTNQTSMYLCASSFNRQGVASNQPQHFGDGTRLSIL.

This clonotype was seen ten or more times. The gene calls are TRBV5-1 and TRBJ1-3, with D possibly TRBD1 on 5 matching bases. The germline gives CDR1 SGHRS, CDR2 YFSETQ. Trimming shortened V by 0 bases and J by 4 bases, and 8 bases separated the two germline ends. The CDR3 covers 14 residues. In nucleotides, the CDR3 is TGCGCCAGCAGCTTGGCAGGGTCGGGAAACACCATATATTTT. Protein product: CASSLAGSGNTIYF.

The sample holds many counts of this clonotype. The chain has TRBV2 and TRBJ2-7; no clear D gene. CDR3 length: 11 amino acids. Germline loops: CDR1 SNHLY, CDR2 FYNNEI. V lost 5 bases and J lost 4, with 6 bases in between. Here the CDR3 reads CASSTFYEQYF. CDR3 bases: TGTGCCAGCAGTACTTTTTACGAGCAGTACTTC.

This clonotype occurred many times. CDR3 bases: TGCGCCAGCAGCGTCCGGAGCCAAGAGACCCAGTACTTC. Translating gives CASSVRSQETQYF. This chain uses TRBV5-1 with TRBJ2-5; D ambiguous. This CDR3 has 13 amino acids. The germline V and J ends were trimmed by 4 bases and 1 base, with 8 bases remaining between them. Looked up from germline, CDR1 is SGHRS and CDR2 is YFSETQ.

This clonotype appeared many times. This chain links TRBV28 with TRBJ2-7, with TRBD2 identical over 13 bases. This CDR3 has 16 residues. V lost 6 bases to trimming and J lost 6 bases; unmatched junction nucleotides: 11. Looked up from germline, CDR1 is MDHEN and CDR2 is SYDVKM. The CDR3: CASSEIGLAGVGEQYF. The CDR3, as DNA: TGTGCCAGCAGCGAAATAGGACTAGCGGGGGTGGGCGAGCAGTACTTC.

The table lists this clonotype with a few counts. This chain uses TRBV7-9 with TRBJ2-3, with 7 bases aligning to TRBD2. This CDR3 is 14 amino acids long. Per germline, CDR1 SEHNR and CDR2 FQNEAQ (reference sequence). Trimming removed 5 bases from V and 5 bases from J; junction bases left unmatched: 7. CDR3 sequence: CASSPRWGGDTQYF. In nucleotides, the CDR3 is TGTGCCAGCAGCCCCCGTTGGGGGGGAGATACGCAGTATTTT.